These 24 T cell receptor beta chains share one sample of origin, sequenced in a study of lymphopenia after photon versus proton radiotherapy. Produced via immunoSEQ multiplex PCR; TCRdb's table is partial and in-frame only. The table has 70,000 or so clones, around 92% seen once; the top ten hold approximately 2%. This specimen consisted of peripheral blood, obtained from a patient treated with photon-based radiotherapy. The receptors derive from a middle-aged woman with cholangiocarcinoma.

The rearrangement links TRBV29-1 to TRBJ2-5, with 8 positions matching TRBD2. After removal of 5 bases from V and 4 bases from J, the junction contained 9 bases not matched to a gene. CDR1 is SQVTM and CDR2 is ANQGSEA in the germline V gene. CDR3 size: 14 residues. The CDR3 DNA is TGCAGCGTTCTGGCGGGGGGAATGGGAGAGACCCAGTACTTC. Translation: CSVLAGGMGETQYF.

The chain joins TRBV5-1 to TRBJ1-1; the D gene is possibly TRBD1 (6 bases). In germline, CDR1 is SGHRS, CDR2 YFSETQ. The V gene lost 1 base and the J gene lost 4 bases, with 11 bases spanning the gap. The CDR3 has 14 residues. The DNA of the CDR3 is TGCGCCAGCAGCTTGTGGGGGGCCCCCACTGAAGCTTTCTTT. Translating gives CASSLWGAPTEAFF. The variable domain in full, completed from reference TRBV5-1 and TRBJ1-1, reads KAGVTQTPRYLIKTRGQQVTLSCSPISGHRSVSWYQQTPGQGLQFLFEYFSETQRNKGNFPGRFSGRQFSNSRSEMNVSTLELGDSALYLCASSLWGAPTEAFFGQGTRLTVV.

The V and J genes are TRBV4-1 and TRBJ2-6; 7 bases map to TRBD2. Germline trimming cut 4 bases from V and 1 base from J; bases unmatched to any gene: 10. Germline V gene data show CDR1 as MGHRA and CDR2 as YSYEKL. This CDR3 has 18 residues. The CDR3 region has the DNA TGCGCCAGCAGCCCTTTCGTGGGACTACCTTCTGGGGCCAACGTCCTGACTTTC. Encoded protein: CASSPFVGLPSGANVLTF.

The V call is TRBV27, the J call TRBJ2-5; no clear D gene. Looked up from germline, CDR1 is MNHEY and CDR2 is SMNVEV (reference sequence). CDR3 length: 16 residues. The germline V and J ends were trimmed by 5 bases and 5 bases, with 21 bases remaining between them. The CDR3 nucleotides read TGTGCCAGCAGTCCCCTCCTCGGAGTCGGAATGGAGACCCAGTACTTC. This sequence encodes CASSPLLGVGMETQYF.

V gene TRBV7-3 combines with J gene TRBJ2-2, with D perhaps TRBD1 (5 bases). The CDR3 spans 15 residues. Trimming shortened V by 6 bases and J by 2 bases, and 13 bases separated the two germline ends. CDR1 and CDR2 (germline): SGHTA, FQGTGA. In nucleotides, the CDR3 is TGTGCCAGCAGTCAGACGACAGAAAACACCGGGGAGCTGTTTTTT. Translated: CASSQTTENTGELFF.

The chain combines TRBV9 with TRBJ2-1; TRBD1 is a possible D gene (6 bases). The CDR3 has 17 residues. V dropped 4 bases and J dropped 6 bases, with 23 bases sitting between them. The germline CDR1 and CDR2 sequences are SGDLS and YYNGEE. CDR3 DNA sequence: TGTGCCAGCAGCTCAGACCCCCGGACAGCAGAGGGCAATGAGCAGTTCTTC. Translating it yields CASSSDPRTAEGNEQFF.

The count of this clone is one. The CDR3 sequence: CASSFQGNEQFF. The DNA for the CDR3 is TGTGCCAGCAGCTTCCAGGGTAATGAGCAGTTCTTC. The rearrangement joins TRBV5-6 to TRBJ2-1, with TRBD1 as a possible D gene (5 bases). The length of the CDR3 is 12 residues. The V end was cut by 2 bases, the J end by 7 bases, with 7 bases between. Germline V gene sequence: CDR1 SGHDT, CDR2 YYEEEE.

The gene calls are TRBV7-9 and TRBJ1-4; D perhaps matches TRBD1 (6 bases). Trimming removed 5 bases at V and 2 bases at J, with 9 bases between. The CDR3 length is 14 residues. CDR1 and CDR2 from the germline V gene are SEHNR and FQNEAQ (reference sequence). CDR3 amino acids: CASSPGATNEKLFF. CDR3 in DNA: TGTGCCAGCAGCCCAGGGGCGACTAATGAAAAACTGTTTTTT.

This chain joins TRBV7-2 and TRBJ2-1; D unclear. Germline V gene data show CDR1 as SGHTA and CDR2 as FQGNSA. The V and J ends lost 1 base and 4 bases respectively, with 20 bases between them. CDR3 length: 18 amino acids. This CDR3 reads CASSLEGWSFPTYNEQFF. In nucleotides, the CDR3 is TGTGCCAGCAGCTTAGAGGGTTGGTCATTCCCCACTTACAATGAGCAGTTCTTC. The full variable domain, with the rest looked up from reference TRBV7-2 and TRBJ2-1, is GAGVSQSPSNKVTEKGKDVELRCDPISGHTALYWYRQSLGQGLEFLIYFQGNSAPDKSGLPSDRFSAERTGGSVSTLTIQRTQQEDSAVYLCASSLEGWSFPTYNEQFFGPGTRLTVL.

This chain joins TRBV9 and TRBJ2-7; a possible D gene is TRBD2 (7 bases). The CDR3 consists of 15 residues. Trimming took 7 bases from V and 7 from J, leaving 24 bases between them. CDR1 is SGDLS and CDR2 is YYNGEE in the germline V gene. The CDR3 is CASAQGGGTLSEQYF. For the CDR3, the DNA is TGTGCCAGCGCCCAAGGGGGGGGGACCCTCTCGGAGCAGTACTTC.

The chain recombines TRBV7-2 with TRBJ1-2; maybe TRBD1 (6 bases). Per the germline V gene, CDR1 is SGHTA and CDR2 is FQGNSA. This CDR3 has 15 amino acids. Trimming took off 5 bases at V and 3 bases at J, with 16 bases between the two ends. The CDR3 loop is CASSPPGGRDYGYTF. As DNA, the CDR3 is TGTGCCAGCAGCCCTCCGGGGGGGCGTGACTATGGCTACACCTTC.

The chain links TRBV5-4 to TRBJ2-3, with 7 bases fitting TRBD1. Germline CDR1 and CDR2: SGHNT and YYREEE (reference sequence). The CDR3 is 13 residues long. After removal of 2 bases from V and 8 bases from J, the junction contained 5 bases not matched to a gene. DNA of the CDR3: TGTGCCAGCAGCTTCCCCGACAGGGCTACGCAGTATTTT. Its protein product is CASSFPDRATQYF.

V gene TRBV5-1 combines with J gene TRBJ2-1; 9 bases line up with TRBD1. V lost 3 bases, J lost 0 bases, and 10 bases stayed unmatched. CDR3 length: 18 amino acids. The germline gives CDR1 SGHRS, CDR2 YFSETQ. The CDR3 DNA reads as TGCGCCAGCAGCTACCCGGGACAGGGTGAAGGCTCCTACAATGAGCAGTTCTTC. Residues: CASSYPGQGEGSYNEQFF.

The gene calls are TRBV29-1 and TRBJ2-2; D assignment may be TRBD1 or TRBD2 (5 bases each). The CDR3 has 14 residues. The V and J ends lost 2 bases and 7 bases respectively, with 14 bases between them. The germline V gene has CDR1 SQVTM and CDR2 ANQGSEA. The CDR3 bases are TGCAGCGTTGAACAGCAGGGTGAGGGCGGGGAGCTGTTTTTT. This translates into CSVEQQGEGGELFF.

The chain carries TRBV6-5 and TRBJ1-2; D uncertain. Deletions cut 0 bases from V and 3 bases from J, with 8 bases between. Germline V gene lookup returns CDR1 MNHEY and CDR2 SVGAGI. The CDR3 spans 14 residues. CDR3 DNA: TGTGCCAGCAGTTACTCCGGGGATGACTATGGCTACACCTTC. Translation: CASSYSGDDYGYTF.

This clone has just one count. The J gene is TRBJ2-5, the V gene TRBV19; 9 bases are a match to TRBD1. The CDR3 extends over 15 amino acids. Germline loops: CDR1 LNHDA, CDR2 SQIVND (reference sequence). J lost 0 bases, V lost 6 bases, and 5 bases had no gene match. The CDR3 sequence: CASRGTGLYQETQYF. Written as DNA, the CDR3 is TGTGCCAGTAGGGGGACAGGGTTATACCAAGAGACCCAGTACTTC.

This sequence joins TRBV5-4 and TRBJ2-7; D uncertain. The CDR3 contains 14 residues. Germline V gene data show CDR1 as SGHNT and CDR2 as YYREEE (reference sequence). V was clipped by 5 bases and J by 1 base, with 13 bases between them. Here the CDR3 reads CASRVFGRSYEQYF. CDR3 DNA sequence: TGTGCCAGCAGGGTGTTCGGGCGGTCCTACGAGCAGTACTTC. Complete variable domain (other parts from reference TRBV5-4 and TRBJ2-7): ETGVTQSPTHLIKTRGQQVTLRCSSQSGHNTVSWYQQALGQGPQFIFQYYREEENGRGNFPPRFSGLQFPNYSSELNVNALELDDSALYLCASRVFGRSYEQYFGPGTRLTVT.

The J gene is TRBJ1-3, the V gene TRBV4-3; D perhaps matches TRBD1 (5 bases). Trimming cost V 0 bases and J 2 bases, with 14 bases left between them. The CDR3 runs to 17 residues. Germline-derived CDR1 and CDR2 are LGHNA and YSLEER. CDR3 nucleotides: TGCGCCAGCAGCCAAGAGAGGTGGCAGGGAACTGGAAACACCATATATTTT. Translating it yields CASSQERWQGTGNTIYF.

This chain joins TRBV28 and TRBJ1-2; D is perhaps TRBD1 (6 bases). Between the trimmed V and J ends, which lost 6 bases and 2 bases, there was a span of 13 bases. The V gene's germline CDR1 is MDHEN and CDR2 SYDVKM. This CDR3 is 14 amino acids long. In DNA, the CDR3 is TGTGCCAGCAGCTTAGGGGGGCCCAACTATGGCTACACCTTC. Translation: CASSLGGPNYGYTF.

The chain employs TRBV9 and TRBJ2-1; D is perhaps TRBD1 or TRBD2 (5 bases each). The CDR3 runs 14 residues. Trimming left V 2 bases short and J 5 bases short, with 11 bases between. Germline V gene lookup returns CDR1 SGDLS and CDR2 YYNGEE. CDR3 sequence reads: CASSVAGTNNEQFF. As DNA, the CDR3 is TGTGCCAGCAGCGTCGCCGGGACGAACAATGAGCAGTTCTTC.

V usage is TRBV9 and J usage is TRBJ2-1; the match to TRBD2 covers 11 bases. The germline CDR1 and CDR2 sequences are SGDLS and YYNGEE. The CDR3 loop spans 16 amino acids. Trimming cost V 0 bases and J 8 bases; bases outside gene matches: 7. As DNA, the CDR3 is TGTGCCAGCAGCGTAGGGCTAGCGGGAGGTTCGGATGAGCAGTTCTTC. Amino acid sequence: CASSVGLAGGSDEQFF.

This clone was seen only a few times. In DNA, the CDR3 is TGTGCCAGCAGTTTATCCGGTGAGCAGTTCTTC. It yields the protein CASSLSGEQFF. The chain combines TRBV28 with TRBJ2-1; D is undetermined. Germline V gene sequence: CDR1 MDHEN, CDR2 SYDVKM. Deletions cut 1 base from V and 9 bases from J, with 4 bases between. The CDR3 runs to 11 residues.

The rearrangement uses TRBV5-1 and TRBJ2-7; D is unclear. The CDR3 consists of 12 residues. Trimming pared 2 bases from V and 9 bases from J, leaving 12 bases between. From germline, CDR1 is SGHRS and CDR2 YFSETQ. CDR3 in DNA: TGCGCCAGCAGCTTCTCAGGTGCCGTGCAGTACTTC. Its protein is CASSFSGAVQYF.

The V call is TRBV27, the J call TRBJ2-1; 9 bases are a match to TRBD1. V shed 6 bases and J 5 bases; nucleotides not matched to a gene: 8. Germline CDR1 and CDR2: MNHEY and SMNVEV (reference sequence). The CDR3 length is 15 residues. The CDR3 sequence: CASSSRDREDNEQFF. The CDR3 DNA sequence: TGTGCCAGCAGCTCCCGGGACAGGGAAGACAATGAGCAGTTCTTC.